This record looks at one TCR beta chain sequence and its context. This clonotype was detected ten times or more. Its specific antigen is unknown. There are no base qualities to consult, and no much larger clone falls within one base. This record comes from a study of naive and memory T cell subsets listed by TCRdb under 2017. Looking at the study overall: The figure summarizing the skin biopsy and whole blood samples listed about 10 blood donors, 7 tuberculin skin test biopsies and 3 saline control biopsies. Usually PCR2 was run as a SYBR Green qPCR and stopped at a set threshold, although low-input samples could use end-point PCR (roughly 6 cycles) instead. What the work shows at the level of the full study, not this receptor alone: The potential sensitivity of the RNA-based method to TCR transcript changes with T cell activation and differentiation was acknowledged.

Libraries were constructed by 5' RACE. The ligated cDNA was amplified by four rounds of PCR, in which nested alpha and beta constant region primers were used together with the SP2 primer. For the blood and skin samples, TCR RNA was reverse transcribed with SuperScript IV using primers for the alpha and beta constant regions. Using T4 RNA ligase 1, an oligonucleotide carrying both the Illumina SP2 primer and a UMI was ligated onto the 3' end of the cDNA. The 12-nucleotide UMI was composed of two random hexamers separated by an eight-base spacer, which was included to prevent hairpin formation. TCR alpha and beta chain libraries were processed separately from the second PCR onward, with dual indexing for multiplexing. After pooling, the indexed libraries were analyzed by capillary electrophoresis and sequenced on either an Illumina MiSeq or NextSeq. PhiX DNA at roughly 4.5-7% was added to the libraries to raise base diversity and improve cluster recognition. Concerning the study's data processing: Demultiplexor extracted UMIs from read 2, combined them with read 1 TCR sequence, and split reads by sample indices. Decombinator identified V and J genes and V-J junctions and gave each TCR a five-part identifier that included V and J deletions. UMIs were used by Collapsinator to correct sequencing errors and PCR amplification heterogeneity, so that a UMI-based abundance was obtained for each TCR. Identifiers were converted to nucleotide sequence by CDR3Translator and translated to amino acids, and CDR3 regions were extracted on the basis of terminal motifs. After normalization to the amount of input RNA, the error-corrected alpha and beta TCR counts from blood and from skin were compared. TCRdb handled the public reads itself, with Q25 trimming in fastp and clone calling in MiXCR, and kept productive beta chains. Under each unique CDR3 protein, matching rows form one entry showing the most common genes and DNA. These V and J calls derive from TCRdb rather than the authors' analysis. Across this sample there are 58,000 or so distinct CDR3 sequences, with under 10% seen only once. The ten biggest clones cover roughly 9.8% of the sample.

The study described a robust, sensitive protocol for amplifying, sequencing and analyzing TCRs, using 3' ligation of a UMI-containing oligonucleotide to TCR cDNA. For whole blood analysis, approximately 2.5 ml of peripheral blood was collected from healthy adult volunteers into Tempus tubes, and RNA was extracted following the manufacturer's instructions. Total RNA, without cell sorting, was DNase treated with RQ1 DNase before reverse transcription, targeting 1 to 1000 ng input. Libraries were prepared from skin biopsies and whole blood so that pipeline robustness could be tested in samples in which T cells form a minority population. The receptor was derived from a female donor in good health.

The CDR3 region reads CASSHGPQETQYF. The nucleotides are TGTGCCAGCAGCCACGGCCCCCAAGAGACCCAGTACTTC. The chain links TRBV7-8 with TRBJ2-5; no D gene call is confident. Trimming at the junction amounts to 5 bases on V and 1 base on J, and the germline ends lie 8 bases apart. The CDR3, cysteine through phenylalanine, is 13 amino acids long. Of all the DNA, just the CDR3 is kept, 39 bases in frame from base 1. Taken from the germline V gene, the CDR1 and CDR2 loops are SGHVS and FQNEAQ.